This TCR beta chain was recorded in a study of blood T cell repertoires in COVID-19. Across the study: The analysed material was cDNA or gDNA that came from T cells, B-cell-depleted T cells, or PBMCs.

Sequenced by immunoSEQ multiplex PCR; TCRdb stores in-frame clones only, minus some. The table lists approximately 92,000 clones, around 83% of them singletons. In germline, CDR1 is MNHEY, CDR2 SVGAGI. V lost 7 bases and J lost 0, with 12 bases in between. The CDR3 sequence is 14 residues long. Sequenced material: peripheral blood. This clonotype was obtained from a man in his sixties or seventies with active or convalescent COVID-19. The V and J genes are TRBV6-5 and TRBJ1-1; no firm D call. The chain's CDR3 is CASTINSLNTEAFF. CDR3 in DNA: TGTGCCAGCACCATAAACTCCCTGAACACTGAAGCTTTCTTT.